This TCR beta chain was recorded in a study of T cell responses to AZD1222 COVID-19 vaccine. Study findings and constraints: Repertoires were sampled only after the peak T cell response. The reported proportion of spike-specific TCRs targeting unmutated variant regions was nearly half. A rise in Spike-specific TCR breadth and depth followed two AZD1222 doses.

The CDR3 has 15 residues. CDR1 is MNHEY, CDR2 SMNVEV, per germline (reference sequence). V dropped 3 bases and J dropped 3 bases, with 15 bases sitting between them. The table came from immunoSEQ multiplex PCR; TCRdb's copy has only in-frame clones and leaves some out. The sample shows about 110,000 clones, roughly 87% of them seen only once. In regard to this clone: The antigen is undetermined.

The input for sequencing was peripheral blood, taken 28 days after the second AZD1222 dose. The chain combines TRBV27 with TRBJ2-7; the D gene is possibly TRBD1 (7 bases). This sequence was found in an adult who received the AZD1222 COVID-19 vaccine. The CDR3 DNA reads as TGTGCCAGCAGTTTTCGGTCAGGGGGGAACTACGAGCAGTACTTC. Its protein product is CASSFRSGGNYEQYF.